This T cell receptor (beta chain) was sequenced during a study of cytomegalovirus exposure and HLA in healthy donors. The V segment lost 2 bases and the J segment 4 bases; nucleotides outside the gene matches: 3. In germline, CDR1 is SGHRS, CDR2 YFSETQ. The CDR3 covers 15 residues. The data were produced by immunoSEQ multiplex PCR, yet TCRdb's version contains in-frame clones alone and is incomplete. This sample has 100,000 to 150,000 clones, with roughly 87% found just once. V and J are TRBV5-1 and TRBJ2-2; 9 nucleotides line up with TRBD1. This TCR was recovered from a woman aged 18-29 years in good health and CMV-seronegative. Sequences were obtained from PBMCs. The CDR3 coding sequence is TGCGCCAGCAGCTTACAGGGGGCGAGCACCGGGGAGCTGTTTTTT. Its protein product is CASSLQGASTGELFF.